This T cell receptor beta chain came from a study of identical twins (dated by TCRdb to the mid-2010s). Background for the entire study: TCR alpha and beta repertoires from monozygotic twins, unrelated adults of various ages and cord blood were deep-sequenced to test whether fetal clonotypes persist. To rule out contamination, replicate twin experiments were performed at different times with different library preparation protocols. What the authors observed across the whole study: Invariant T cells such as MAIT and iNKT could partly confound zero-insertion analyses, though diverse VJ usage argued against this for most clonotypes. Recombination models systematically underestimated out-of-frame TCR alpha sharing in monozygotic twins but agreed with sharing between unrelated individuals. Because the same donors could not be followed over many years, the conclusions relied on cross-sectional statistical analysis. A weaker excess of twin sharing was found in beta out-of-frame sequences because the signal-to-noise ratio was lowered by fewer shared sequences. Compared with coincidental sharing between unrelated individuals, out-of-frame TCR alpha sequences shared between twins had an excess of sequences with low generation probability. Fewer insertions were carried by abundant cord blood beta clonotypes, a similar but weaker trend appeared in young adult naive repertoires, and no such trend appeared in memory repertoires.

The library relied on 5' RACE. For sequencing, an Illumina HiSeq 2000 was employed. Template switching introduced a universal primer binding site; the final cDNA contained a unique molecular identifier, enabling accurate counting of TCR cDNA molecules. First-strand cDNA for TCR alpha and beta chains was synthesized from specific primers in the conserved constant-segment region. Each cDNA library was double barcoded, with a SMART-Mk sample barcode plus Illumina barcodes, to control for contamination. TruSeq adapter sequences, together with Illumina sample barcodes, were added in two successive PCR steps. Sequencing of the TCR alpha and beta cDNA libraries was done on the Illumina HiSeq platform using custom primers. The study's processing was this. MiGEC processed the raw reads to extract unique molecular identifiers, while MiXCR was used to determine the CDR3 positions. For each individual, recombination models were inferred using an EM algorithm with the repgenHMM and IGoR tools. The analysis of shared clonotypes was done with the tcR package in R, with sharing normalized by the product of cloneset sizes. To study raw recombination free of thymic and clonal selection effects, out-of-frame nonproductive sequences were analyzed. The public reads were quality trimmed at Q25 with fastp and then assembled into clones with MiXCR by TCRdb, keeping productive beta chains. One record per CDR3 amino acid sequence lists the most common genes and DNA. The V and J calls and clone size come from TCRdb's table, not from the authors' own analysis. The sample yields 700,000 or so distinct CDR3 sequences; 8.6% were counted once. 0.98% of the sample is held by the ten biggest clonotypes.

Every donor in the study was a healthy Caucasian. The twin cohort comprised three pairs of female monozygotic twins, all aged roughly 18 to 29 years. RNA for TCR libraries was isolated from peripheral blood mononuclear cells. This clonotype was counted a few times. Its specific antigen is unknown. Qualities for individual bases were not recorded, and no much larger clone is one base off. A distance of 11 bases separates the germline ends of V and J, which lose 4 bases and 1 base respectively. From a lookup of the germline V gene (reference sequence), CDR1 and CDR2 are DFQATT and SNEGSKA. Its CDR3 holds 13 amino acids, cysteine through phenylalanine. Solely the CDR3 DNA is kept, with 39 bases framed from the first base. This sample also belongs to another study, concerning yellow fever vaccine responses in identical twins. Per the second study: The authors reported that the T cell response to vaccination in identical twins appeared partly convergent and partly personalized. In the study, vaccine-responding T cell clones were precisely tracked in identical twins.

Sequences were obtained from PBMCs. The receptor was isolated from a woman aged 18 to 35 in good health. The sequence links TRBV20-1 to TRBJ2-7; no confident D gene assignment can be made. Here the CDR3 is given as CSAKPPGSYEQYF. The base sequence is TGCAGTGCTAAGCCACCCGGTTCCTACGAGCAGTACTTC.